Reported below is one T cell receptor (beta chain). The target antigen is unknown. These data originate in a study of cytomegalovirus exposure and HLA in healthy donors. Study-wide results and caveats: The authors later found most CMV-associated TCR beta chains appeared HLA-restricted.

Germline CDR1 reads LNHNV; CDR2 reads YYDKDF (reference sequence). Deletions cut 0 bases from V and 7 bases from J, with 12 bases between. This CDR3 has 15 residues. The PCR had 60 Vbeta and 13 Jbeta primers. Data came from immunoSEQ multiplex PCR; TCRdb stores just in-frame clones and leaves some out. Among about 140,000 clones listed, roughly 80% were seen once. The sequence was obtained from a boy younger than 10 in good health and CMV-seronegative. The sequencing input was PBMCs. This chain uses TRBV15 with TRBJ1-4; tentative D call: TRBD1 (6 bases). CDR3: CATSRDTGGSEKLFF. The CDR3 DNA reads TGTGCCACCAGCAGAGATACGGGGGGCAGTGAAAAACTGTTTTTT.